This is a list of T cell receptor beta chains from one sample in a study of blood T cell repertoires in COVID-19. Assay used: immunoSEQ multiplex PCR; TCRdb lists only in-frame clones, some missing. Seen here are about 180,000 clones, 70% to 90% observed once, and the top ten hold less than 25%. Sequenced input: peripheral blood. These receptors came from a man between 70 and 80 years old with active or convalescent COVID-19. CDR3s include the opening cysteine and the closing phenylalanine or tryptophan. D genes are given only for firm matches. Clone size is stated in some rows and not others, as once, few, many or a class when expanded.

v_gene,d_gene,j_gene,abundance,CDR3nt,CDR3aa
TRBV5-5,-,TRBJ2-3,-,TGTGCCAGCAGCCCGCGGTCCATAGGCACAGATACGCAGTATTTT,CASSPRSIGTDTQYF
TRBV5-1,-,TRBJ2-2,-,TGCGCCAGCAGCCGCGGGCCGGGGACCGGGGAGCTGTTTTTT,CASSRGPGTGELFF
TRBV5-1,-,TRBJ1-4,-,TGCGCCAGCAGCTTGCAGGCCTCGAATGAAAAACTGTTTTTT,CASSLQASNEKLFF
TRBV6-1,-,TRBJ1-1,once,TGTGCCAGCAGTGAAGCGCGGGGTAGCGAAGCTTTCTTT,CASSEARGSEAFF
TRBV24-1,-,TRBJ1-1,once,TGTGCCACCACACGGGTGAACACTGAAGCTTTCTTT,CATTRVNTEAFF
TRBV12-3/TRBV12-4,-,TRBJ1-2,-,TGTGCCAGCAGTTTGGTTGGACAGCTCGGCTACACCTTC,CASSLVGQLGYTF
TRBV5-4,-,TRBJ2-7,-,TGTGCCAGCAGCTTGGGAGGGTACGAGCAGTACTTC,CASSLGGYEQYF
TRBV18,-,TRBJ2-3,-,TGTGCCAGCTCAGCAAACGGGGGAAGGGGCGATACGCAGTATTTT,CASSANGGRGDTQYF
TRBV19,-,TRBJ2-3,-,TGTGCCAGTAGTATGGGCCCCGGGCCAACGGGGTTGTATACGCAGTATTTT,CASSMGPGPTGLYTQYF
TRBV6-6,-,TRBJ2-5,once,TGTGCCAGCAGTTACCCACAGGACAGACAAGAGACCCAGTACTTC,CASSYPQDRQETQYF
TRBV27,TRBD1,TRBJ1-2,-,TGTGCCAGCAGTCGGACAGGGTTTGTCTATGGCTACACCTTC,CASSRTGFVYGYTF
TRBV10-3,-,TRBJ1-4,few,TGTGCCATCAGTGAGTCTGACACGCTTTGGGAAAAACTGTTTTTT,CAISESDTLWEKLFF
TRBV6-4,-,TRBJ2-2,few,TGTGCCAGCAGCCAAACTGAAACCGGGGAGCTGTTTTTT,CASSQTETGELFF
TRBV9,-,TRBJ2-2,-,TGTGCCAGCAGCTCCCGAGGGATAGGGAAATACACCGGGGAGCTGTTTTTT,CASSSRGIGKYTGELFF
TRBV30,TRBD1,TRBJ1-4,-,TGTGCCGGCGACAGGGGGCGGGAAAAACTGTTTTTT,CAGDRGREKLFF
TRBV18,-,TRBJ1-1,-,TGTGCCAGCTCACCTACAAATACAGGGACGACTGAAGCTTTCTTT,CASSPTNTGTTEAFF
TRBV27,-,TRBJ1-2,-,TGTGCCAGCGCCATAATACCGACATATAACTATGGCTACACCTTC,CASAIIPTYNYGYTF
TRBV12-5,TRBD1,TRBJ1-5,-,TGTGCTAGTGGCCCGGACAGGGGTCGACAAAATTATAGCAATCAGCCCCAGCATTTT,CASGPDRGRQNYSNQPQHF
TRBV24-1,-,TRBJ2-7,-,TGTGCCACCAGTGATGGAGGGACCGGGGAGCAGTACTTC,CATSDGGTGEQYF
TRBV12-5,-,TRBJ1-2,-,TGTGCTAGTGGTCCGGGGTGGGGTTCTGGCTACACCTTC,CASGPGWGSGYTF
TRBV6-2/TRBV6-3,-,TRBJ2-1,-,TGTGCCAGCAGTTACGCGGGCGGGCACAATGAGCAGTTCTTC,CASSYAGGHNEQFF
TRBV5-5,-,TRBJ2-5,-,TGTGCCAGCAGCAGCCTACCTCAAGAGACCCAGTACTTC,CASSSLPQETQYF
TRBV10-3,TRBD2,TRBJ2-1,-,TGTGCCATCAGGCCTGGACTAGCGGGATCCTACAATGAGCAGTTCTTC,CAIRPGLAGSYNEQFF
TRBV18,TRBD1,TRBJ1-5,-,TGTGCCAGCTCAACCCAGGGGGGACAGCCCCAGCATTTT,CASSTQGGQPQHF
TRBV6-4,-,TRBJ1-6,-,TGTGCCAGCAGCGTTTCGAGCTCCTATAATTCACCCCTCCACTTT,CASSVSSSYNSPLHF
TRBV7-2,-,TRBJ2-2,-,TGTGCCAGCAGCTTAGAGACTCTCGCGAACACCGGGGAGCTGTTTTTT,CASSLETLANTGELFF
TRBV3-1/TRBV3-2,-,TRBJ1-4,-,TGTGCCAGCAGCCAATCATCCAGGGTGGGTGAAAAACTGTTTTTT,CASSQSSRVGEKLFF
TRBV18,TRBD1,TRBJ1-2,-,TGTGCCAGCTCACCACCGGGACAGGAGACTTCCTATGGCTACACCTTC,CASSPPGQETSYGYTF
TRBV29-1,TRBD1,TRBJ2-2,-,TGCAGCGTTGGTGGACAGGGGGCATCCGGGGAGCTGTTTTTT,CSVGGQGASGELFF
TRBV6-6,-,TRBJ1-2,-,TGTGCCAGCAGTTACTCGGCGGAGGGCTACACCTTC,CASSYSAEGYTF
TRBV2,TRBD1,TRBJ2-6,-,TGTGCCAGCAGTCGACAGGGCCTTCTCCTCTCTGGGGCCAACGTCCTGACTTTC,CASSRQGLLLSGANVLTF
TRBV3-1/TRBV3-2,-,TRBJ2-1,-,TGTGCCAGCAGCCAAGTCGGACAGGGACTGGCGGGCGGGAGGGCCAATGAGCAGTTCTTC,CASSQVGQGLAGGRANEQFF
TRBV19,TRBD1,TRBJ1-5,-,TGTGCCAGTACCCGAGGGGGCCAGGGGAATCAGCCCCAGCATTTT,CASTRGGQGNQPQHF
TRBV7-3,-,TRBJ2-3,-,TGTGCCAGCAGCTTACAGGGAACAGATACGCAGTATTTT,CASSLQGTDTQYF
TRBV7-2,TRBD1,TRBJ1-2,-,TGTGCCAGCAGCTTAAGGTCGGGACAGGGGCTCAACTCCGCCTTC,CASSLRSGQGLNSAF
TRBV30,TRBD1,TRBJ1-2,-,TGTGCCTGGAGTCTGACCCCGCTTTCAGGGGGGGGCTACACCTTC,CAWSLTPLSGGGYTF
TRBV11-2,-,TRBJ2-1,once,TGTGCCAGCAGCTTAGGAGTTAACAATGAGCAGTTCTTC,CASSLGVNNEQFF
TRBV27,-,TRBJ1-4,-,TGTGCCAGCAGTTTTGAGGGAGCGGCTGAAAAACTGTTTTTT,CASSFEGAAEKLFF
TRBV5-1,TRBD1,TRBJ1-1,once,TGCGCCAGCAGCGCACAGGGGGCAGACACTGAAGCTTTCTTT,CASSAQGADTEAFF
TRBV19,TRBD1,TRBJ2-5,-,TGTGCCAGTAGTATAACAGGGGGCCAACAAGAGACCCAGTACTTC,CASSITGGQQETQYF
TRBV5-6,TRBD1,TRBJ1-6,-,TGTGCCAGCAGCGGGACAGAGAGCTCCTATAATTCACCCCTCCACTTT,CASSGTESSYNSPLHF